This entry lists 2 T cell receptor beta chains sequenced from one sample in a study of liver allograft versus peripheral blood T cells. Study at large: What was compared were the T cell receptor repertoires in transplanted livers and those in the peripheral blood of recipients.

One entry per CDR3 protein results from TCRdb running MiXCR on the reads. Among about 9,200 distinct CDR3 sequences listed, roughly 25% were seen once. The receptors originated from a human patient who had a liver transplant. Some T cells may trace back to the graft donor.

Turning to this clonotype: The junction departs from germline at one end; a sequencing error may be responsible. The chain has TRBV6-1 and TRBJ1-1; D remains ambiguous. Germline V gene lookup returns CDR1 MNHNS and CDR2 SASEGT. The CDR3 totals 15 residues. The CDR3 protein is CTSSPYNVRGTEAFF. CDR3 nucleotides: TGTACCAGCAGCCCTTATAATGTTCGGGGCACTGAAGCTTTCTTT.

By its share, this clonotype is medium-sized. The J gene is TRBJ1-5, the V gene TRBV10-3; D call uncertain. The CDR3 is made up of 14 amino acids. Germline V CDR1 and CDR2: ENHRY, SYGVKD. Trimming removed 0 bases from V and 6 bases from J, with 9 bases in between. For the CDR3, the DNA is TGTGCCATCAGTGAGTCGATGGGGAGTCAGCCCCAGCATTTT. Amino acids: CAISESMGSQPQHF.